Given below is one T cell receptor (beta chain) in context. Its antigen is unknown. Germline lookup yields CDR1 SGDLS and CDR2 YYNGEE. The CDR3 is 15 residues long. Deletions cut 3 bases from V and 5 bases from J, with 16 bases between. The data belong to a study of radiotherapy plus CTLA-4 blockade in lung cancer. The wider study: Of the patients, about 20% showed objective responses and roughly 34% attained disease control.

Whole-study findings and limits: Tumor-derived TCR clones expanded in blood after radiotherapy plus ipilimumab.

Lung cancer patients with chemo-refractory metastatic non-small-cell disease were given focal radiation plus CTLA-4 blockade with ipilimumab. TCRdb's copy holds only in-frame clones and misses some; the assay was immunoSEQ multiplex PCR. This sample yields some 18,000 clones, of which roughly 83% are seen a single time; about 25% belongs to the top ten. The gene calls are TRBV9 and TRBJ2-3, with D possibly matching TRBD2 (5 bases). The clonotype comes from a human donor with non-small cell lung cancer whose response to radiotherapy plus ipilimumab could not be evaluated. Sequenced material: peripheral blood, taken from a patient treated with radiotherapy plus ipilimumab. CDR3: CASSATEAGVDTQYF. The CDR3 nucleotides read TGTGCCAGCAGCGCAACGGAGGCCGGAGTAGATACGCAGTATTTT.